This T cell receptor (beta chain) was captured by sequencing in a study of blood T cell repertoires in COVID-19. On the study more broadly: Specimens from acute and convalescent COVID-19 originated in the United States, Italy and Spain.

The CDR3 extends over 12 amino acids. Germline loops: CDR1 SNHLY, CDR2 FYNNEI. V was clipped by 7 bases and J by 0 bases, with 6 bases between them. Profiling relied on immunoSEQ multiplex PCR, and the TCRdb table lists in-frame clones only, not all of them. The sample holds about 74,000 clones, approximately 76% seen once. The chain couples TRBV2 to TRBJ1-2; the D is unclear. Sequencing input: peripheral blood. The receptor was derived from a man in his 70s with active or convalescent COVID-19. The CDR3 reads CASTIANYGYTF. The DNA for the CDR3 is TGTGCCAGCACGATAGCTAACTATGGCTACACCTTC.